The T cell receptor (beta chain) under discussion was sequenced for a study of cytomegalovirus exposure and HLA in healthy donors. General study results and limits: Reports credit the classifier with highly specific, highly sensitive diagnosis of cytomegalovirus status. The majority of TCR sequences were rare, yet some public TCRs appeared in many donors. Highest at DRB1 and lowest at HLA-C, TCR association rates differed among HLA loci in a later analysis.

V lost 2 bases and J 7 bases, leaving 17 bases between the germline ends. The CDR3 is 15 amino acids. Germline V gene lookup returns CDR1 SEHNR and CDR2 FQNEAQ (reference sequence). To note about this clone: Its target is unknown.

13 Jbeta primers and 60 Vbeta primers were used for the PCR. In the authors' workflow: Around 11 million shared chains were among roughly 81 million unique TCR beta chains counted in a later analysis. Here immunoSEQ multiplex PCR was the method, and the copy in TCRdb shows in-frame clones only, minus some. The V and J calls and clone size are taken from that table; D and trimming were inferred from the DNA. Here the sample spans 95,000 to 150,000 clones, roughly a tenth being singletons. The gene calls are TRBV7-9 and TRBJ1-2; D call uncertain. This clonotype originated in a young woman in good health and CMV-seropositive. Sequenced input: PBMCs. The DNA for the CDR3 is TGTGCCAGCAGCTTAAGCCCTTTTACCCGGGTTGGCTACACCTTC. It is translated as CASSLSPFTRVGYTF.